Presented here are 28 T cell receptor beta chains from one specimen sequenced in a study of T cell repertoires in cytomegalovirus infection. These receptors' targets are unknown. TCRdb analysed the reads with MiXCR anew, one entry per CDR3 protein. Of a few hundred thousand distinct CDR3 sequences in the sample, approximately 40% were seen once. Sequencing was performed on cultured PBMCs, taken from culture after CMV antigen stimulation. The receptors here all came from a human donor in good health (CMV status not recorded). Some clones in this sample may be carry-over from other donors' samples.

The CDR3 sequence is CASSQGRGLETQYF. DNA for the CDR3: TGTGCCAGCAGCCAAGGCAGGGGGCTGGAGACCCAGTACTTC. This sequence joins TRBV7-8 and TRBJ2-5; 8 bases line up with TRBD1. The V and J ends lost 5 bases and 5 bases, in that order; junction bases with no gene match: 7. Germline V gene lookup returns CDR1 SGHVS and CDR2 FQNEAQ. The CDR3 is 14 residues long.

This clonotype occurred a few times. The chain has TRBV7-2 and TRBJ1-1, with D hard to call. Trimming removed 9 bases at V and 3 bases at J, with 14 bases between. CDR1 and CDR2 (germline): SGHTA, FQGNSA. CDR3 length: 13 amino acids. As DNA, the CDR3 is TGTGCCAGTAAGAGGGATAGGGACACTGAAGCTTTCTTT. It specifies CASKRDRDTEAFF.

The chain couples TRBV20-1 to TRBJ2-2; D is unclear. Trimming removed 5 bases at V and 6 bases at J, with 13 bases between. The CDR3 runs to 13 residues. In germline, CDR1 is DFQATT, CDR2 SNEGSKA (reference sequence). The CDR3 loop is CSAFSNSAGELFF. Here the CDR3 DNA reads TGCAGTGCTTTCTCCAACAGCGCCGGGGAGCTGTTTTTT.

The V gene is TRBV20-1, the J gene TRBJ1-2; D may be TRBD1 (6 bases). The CDR3 runs to 17 residues. Trimming took off 0 bases at V and 0 bases at J, with 17 bases between the two ends. CDR1 and CDR2 from the germline V gene are DFQATT and SNEGSKA (reference sequence). This chain's CDR3 is CSARDLLQGLSNYGYTF. The CDR3 DNA follows: TGCAGTGCTAGAGACCTCCTACAGGGACTCTCTAACTATGGCTACACCTTC.

The rearrangement joins TRBV6-1 to TRBJ2-1; D is undetermined. Trimming removed 4 bases from V and 3 bases from J, with 7 bases in between. Germline V gives CDR1 MNHNS, CDR2 SASEGT. This CDR3 has 13 residues. The CDR3 here is CASSAQVYNEQFF. DNA for the CDR3: TGTGCCAGCAGTGCCCAGGTCTACAATGAGCAGTTCTTC.

The chain uses TRBV4-3 and TRBJ2-5; 10 bases are a match to TRBD2. The germline CDR1 and CDR2 sequences are LGHNA and YSLEER. The CDR3 extends over 16 amino acids. V was pared by 3 bases and J by 5 bases, with 9 bases of the junction left unmatched. The CDR3 here is CASSQALAGVGETQYF. The DNA for the CDR3 is TGCGCCAGCAGCCAGGCCCTAGCGGGAGTCGGGGAGACCCAGTACTTC.

The rearrangement links TRBV10-3 to TRBJ2-2, with 13 bases lining up with TRBD2. This CDR3 comprises 16 residues. Trimming at V came to 8 bases and at J to 0 bases, leaving 3 bases not matched to a gene. The germline gives CDR1 ENHRY, CDR2 SYGVKD. The CDR3 region is CAIRTSGGANTGELFF. CDR3 sequence (DNA): TGTGCCATCCGGACTAGCGGGGGTGCGAACACCGGGGAGCTGTTTTTT.

This clonotype came up many times. The V call is TRBV7-2, the J call TRBJ2-2; 9 nucleotides align to TRBD1. The CDR3 is made up of 17 amino acids. V dropped 4 bases and J dropped 2; count of bases not matched to a gene: 8. Germline V gene data show CDR1 as SGHTA and CDR2 as FQGNSA. The CDR3 sequence: CASSSGQGSSNTGELFF. The CDR3 DNA is TGTGCCAGCAGCTCAGGACAGGGGAGTAGTAACACCGGGGAGCTGTTTTTT.

This clonotype appeared once. This chain joins TRBV5-1 and TRBJ2-1; D is possibly TRBD2 (6 bases). The CDR3 totals 15 residues. Germline-derived CDR1 and CDR2 are SGHRS and YFSETQ. V dropped 1 base and J dropped 7 bases, with 15 bases sitting between them. CDR3 sequence reads: CASSLSYGGANEQFF. CDR3 nucleotides: TGCGCCAGCAGCTTGAGTTACGGGGGTGCTAATGAGCAGTTCTTC.

This clonotype has a count of ten or more. The V call is TRBV7-6, the J call TRBJ2-3, with D perhaps TRBD2 (6 bases). The CDR3 is made up of 16 amino acids. V was trimmed by 5 bases and J by 3 bases, leaving 18 bases between them. Germline V lookup: CDR1 SGHVS, CDR2 FNYEAQ. The CDR3 DNA reads TGTGCCAGCAGCCTAGAGGCCGGGAGCCCGACAGATACGCAGTATTTT. It encodes CASSLEAGSPTDTQYF.

The chain has TRBV6-2 or TRBV6-3 and TRBJ2-7; possibly TRBD1 for D (6 bases). The V end was cut by 2 bases, the J end by 2 bases, with 13 bases between. The CDR3 covers 15 residues. Per the germline V gene, CDR1 is MNHEY and CDR2 is SVGEGT. CDR3 sequence (DNA): TGTGCCAGCAGTTACGGGACACCAAATCCCTACGAGCAGTACTTC. Protein: CASSYGTPNPYEQYF.

This clonotype was counted between two and nine times. In DNA form, the CDR3 reads TGTGCCAGCAGCACCACTCCGGGACAGGGTAATTCACCCCTCCACTTT. Protein product: CASSTTPGQGNSPLHF. The gene calls are TRBV7-6 and TRBJ1-6, with 9 bases fitting TRBD1. V was clipped by 5 bases and J by 6 bases; unmatched bases: 8. The CDR3 sequence is 16 residues long. CDR1 is SGHVS, CDR2 FNYEAQ, per germline.

The rearrangement uses TRBV7-2 and TRBJ1-3; no clear D gene. The germline CDR1 and CDR2 sequences are SGHTA and FQGNSA. The germline V and J ends were trimmed by 5 bases and 0 bases, with 11 bases remaining between them. This CDR3 is built from 15 residues. DNA of the CDR3: TGTGCCAGCAGCGAAACGGTACCCTCTGGAAACACCATATATTTT. This sequence encodes CASSETVPSGNTIYF.

This clonotype was seen a few times. This chain joins TRBV6-2 or TRBV6-3 and TRBJ2-7; 9 nucleotides agree with TRBD1. The CDR3 spans 15 residues. CDR1 and CDR2 (germline): MNHEY, SVGEGT. Unmatched junction bases numbered 10, after V lost 7 bases and J lost 3 bases. DNA for the CDR3: TGTGCCAGCACCACCCACGGACAGGGGCGCTACGAGCAGTACTTC. It translates to CASTTHGQGRYEQYF.

V gene TRBV29-1 combines with J gene TRBJ2-1; D gene ambiguous. The CDR3 length is 16 residues. Germline lookup yields CDR1 SQVTM and CDR2 ANQGSEA. Between the trimmed V and J ends, which lost 1 base and 4 bases, there was a span of 17 bases. The CDR3 DNA is TGCAGCGTTGAAGGTGCGGAGAATACGACGTACAATGAGCAGTTCTTC. Protein: CSVEGAENTTYNEQFF.

There are a few counts of this clonotype. V gene TRBV7-8 combines with J gene TRBJ2-3; 8 nucleotides agree with TRBD1. The CDR3 runs 16 residues. Germline loops: CDR1 SGHVS, CDR2 FQNEAQ. The trim removed 3 bases at V and 4 bases at J, leaving 9 bases unmatched. The CDR3 loop reads CASSFPGTGVADTQYF. CDR3 sequence (DNA): TGTGCCAGCAGCTTCCCCGGGACAGGCGTCGCAGATACGCAGTATTTT.

The gene calls are TRBV7-2 and TRBJ2-7, with D maybe TRBD2 (6 bases). Trimming cost V 1 base and J 6 bases, with 16 bases left between them. The CDR3 extends over 15 amino acids. Germline V lookup: CDR1 SGHTA, CDR2 FQGNSA. Here the CDR3 reads CASSLDRKRRGEQYF. The CDR3 DNA reads TGTGCCAGCAGCTTAGACCGTAAAAGGAGGGGCGAGCAGTACTTC.

The chain carries TRBV7-7 and TRBJ2-2; a weak D match, TRBD1 (5 bases). This CDR3 region has 15 residues. Germline lookup yields CDR1 SSHAT and CDR2 FNYEAQ (reference sequence). V lost 6 bases and J lost 1, with 12 bases in between. This CDR3 is CASSRTPQNTGELFF. Written as DNA, the CDR3 is TGTGCCAGCAGTCGGACACCCCAGAACACCGGGGAGCTGTTTTTT. Looking up the rest from reference TRBV7-7 and TRBJ2-2 gives the full variable domain: GAGVSQSPRYKVTKRGQDVTLRCDPISSHATLYWYQQALGQGPEFLTYFNYEAQPDKSGLPSDRFSAERPEGSISTLTIQRTEQRDSAMYRCASSRTPQNTGELFFGEGSRLTVL.

This clonotype appeared many times. The J gene is TRBJ2-3, the V gene TRBV12-3 or TRBV12-4; the match to TRBD2 covers 7 bases. Losses at the gene ends were 6 bases for V and 6 bases for J; bases not matched to a gene: 9. The length of the CDR3 is 14 residues. CDR3 protein: CASSLAGAGDTQYF. CDR3 in DNA: TGTGCCAGCAGCTTGGCGGGAGCAGGGGATACGCAGTATTTT.

This clonotype was observed a few times. The rearrangement uses TRBV7-2 and TRBJ1-2; TRBD1 might be the D (5 bases). Germline V gene data show CDR1 as SGHTA and CDR2 as FQGNSA. Deletions cut 7 bases from V and 8 bases from J, with 23 bases between. The CDR3 loop spans 15 amino acids. CDR3 loop: CASNEHPGPGRGYTF. The DNA for the CDR3 is TGTGCCAGCAACGAACACCCAGGGCCCGGCCGGGGCTACACCTTC.

Here the CDR3 DNA reads TGTGCCAGCATCCCAGGCCGGCTATGGGTCTTCAATGAGCAGTTCTTC. This encodes CASIPGRLWVFNEQFF. The V and J genes are TRBV7-8 and TRBJ2-1; D not resolved. Germline CDR1 is SGHVS and CDR2 is FQNEAQ. This CDR3 contains 16 residues. V dropped 7 bases and J dropped 6 bases, with 22 bases sitting between them. The entire variable domain, with the rest obtained from reference TRBV7-8 and TRBJ2-1, is as follows: GAGVSQSPRYKVAKRGQDVALRCDPISGHVSLFWYQQALGQGPEFLTYFQNEAQLDKSGLPSDRFFAERPEGSVSTLKIQRTQQEDSAVYLCASIPGRLWVFNEQFFGPGTRLTVL.

This rearrangement joins TRBV4-3 to TRBJ1-5; D gene ambiguous. Germline assignment: CDR1 LGHNA and CDR2 YSLEER. V lost 1 base, J lost 0 bases, and 16 bases lay in between. The CDR3 loop spans 18 amino acids. Here the CDR3 DNA reads TGCGCCAGCAGCCAAGGAGTTGCGGCAGGCCATAGCAATCAGCCCCAGCATTTT. Protein: CASSQGVAAGHSNQPQHF.

This chain links TRBV29-1 with TRBJ2-3, with D possibly matching TRBD2 (5 bases). This CDR3 has 12 residues. V was clipped by 4 bases and J by 6 bases, with 11 bases between them. CDR1 is SQVTM and CDR2 is ANQGSEA in the germline V gene. The CDR3, as DNA: TGCAGCGTTGTGGCGGGTGGCGATACGCAGTATTTT. Translation gives CSVVAGGDTQYF.

This clonotype was found a few times. The rearrangement joins TRBV19 to TRBJ1-6; D remains unclear. V gave up 4 bases and J gave up 9 bases, with 16 bases separating them. This CDR3 spans 15 amino acids. From germline, CDR1 is LNHDA and CDR2 SQIVND (reference sequence). The CDR3 DNA reads as TGTGCCAGTAGTAGCGCGGGATACCTTATTTCACCCCTCCACTTT. This sequence encodes CASSSAGYLISPLHF.

This clonotype came up a few times. The chain employs TRBV7-9 and TRBJ2-7; 8 bases fit TRBD2. This CDR3 has 15 amino acids. The V segment lost 7 bases and the J segment 6 bases; nucleotides outside the gene matches: 14. Germline CDR1 reads SEHNR; CDR2 reads FQNEAQ (reference sequence). The CDR3 reads CASTPRGLGVGEQYF. CDR3 DNA: TGTGCCAGCACCCCTCGGGGACTAGGGGTCGGCGAGCAGTACTTC.

The chain has TRBV7-6 and TRBJ1-1; D gene uncertain. The germline V gene encodes CDR1 SGHVS and CDR2 FNYEAQ. The CDR3 extends over 15 amino acids. Trimming left V 1 base short and J 0 bases short, with 9 bases between. The CDR3 sequence: CASSLDPRMNTEAFF. CDR3 DNA sequence: TGTGCCAGCAGCTTAGACCCGAGGATGAACACTGAAGCTTTCTTT.

This clonotype came up once. This rearrangement joins TRBV20-1 to TRBJ1-4; D remains ambiguous. Trimming left V 3 bases short and J 8 bases short, with 16 bases between. Per germline, CDR1 DFQATT and CDR2 SNEGSKA (reference sequence). This CDR3 region has 14 residues. CDR3 residues: CSARRWGFEEKLFF. In DNA form, the CDR3 reads TGCAGTGCTAGGAGATGGGGTTTTGAAGAAAAACTGTTTTTT.

This clonotype was observed a handful of times. The chain combines TRBV10-3 with TRBJ2-1; 9 nucleotides match TRBD2. The CDR3 totals 16 residues. The J segment lost 5 bases and the V segment lost 1 base, leaving 6 bases of the junction unmatched. Germline CDR1 reads ENHRY; CDR2 reads SYGVKD. For the CDR3, the DNA is TGTGCCATCAGTGAGTTGAGCCTAGCGGGGAACAATGAGCAGTTCTTC. This translates into CAISELSLAGNNEQFF.